These 10 T cell receptor beta chains originate from one sample sequenced in a study of cytomegalovirus exposure and HLA in healthy donors. It was with 60 Vbeta and 13 Jbeta primers that the PCR ran. Here immunoSEQ multiplex PCR was the method, and the copy in TCRdb shows in-frame clones only, minus some. Altogether about 150,000 clones are present, 55% to 75% being singletons, with the ten largest covering around 7.1%. The source material was PBMCs. These receptors all come from a woman in her sixties or seventies in good health and CMV-seropositive.

The chain recombines TRBV4-2 with TRBJ2-1; 9 positions match TRBD2. The CDR3 is made up of 15 amino acids. Germline CDR1 LGHNA, CDR2 YNFKEQ. J gave up 2 bases and V 6 bases, and 5 bases lay outside the gene matches. This CDR3 reads CASSPTSGTYNEQFF. The CDR3 bases are TGTGCCAGCAGTCCGACTAGCGGTACCTACAATGAGCAGTTCTTC.

This clone was recorded only once. The rearrangement uses TRBV29-1 and TRBJ2-4; possibly TRBD2 for D (5 bases). V was trimmed by 4 bases and J by 11 bases, leaving 18 bases between them. Germline CDR1 is SQVTM and CDR2 is ANQGSEA. This CDR3 region has 13 residues. The CDR3 DNA reads as TGCAGCGTTGCAGCCGAGCGGCACCTCCTTCAGTACTTC. Translating it yields CSVAAERHLLQYF.

Sample share makes this clone medium-sized. This chain connects TRBV2 to TRBJ1-1; D may be TRBD1 (6 bases). From germline, CDR1 is SNHLY and CDR2 FYNNEI. Trimming took 4 bases from V and 5 from J, leaving 11 bases between them. This CDR3 region has 13 residues. This chain's CDR3 is CASSAGEGTEAFF. DNA for the CDR3: TGTGCCAGCAGTGCAGGGGAAGGGACTGAAGCTTTCTTT.

The J gene is TRBJ2-7, the V gene TRBV7-8; 8 positions agree with TRBD2. The CDR3 is 16 amino acids. Trimming removed 1 base from V and 2 bases from J; junction bases left unmatched: 7. CDR1 and CDR2 from the germline V gene are SGHVS and FQNEAQ. CDR3 sequence (DNA): TGTGCCAGCAGCTTAGGGACTAGCTATTCTCCCTACGAGCAGTACTTC. It codes for CASSLGTSYSPYEQYF.

The rearrangement joins TRBV18 to TRBJ1-2; D perhaps matches TRBD1 (5 bases). Germline V lookup: CDR1 KGHSH, CDR2 LQKENI. Trimming stripped 3 bases from V and 4 bases from J, with 15 bases between. The CDR3 consists of 15 residues. This CDR3 is CASSPSTDISYGYTF. The DNA of the CDR3 is TGTGCCAGCTCACCCTCGACAGATATAAGCTATGGCTACACCTTC.

The chain uses TRBV6-5 and TRBJ2-1; D is possibly TRBD2 (6 bases). CDR3 length: 14 amino acids. Germline lookup yields CDR1 MNHEY and CDR2 SVGAGI. With 0 bases removed from V and 6 bases from J, the gap between germline ends came to 9 bases. CDR3 bases: TGTGCCAGCAGTTACTCGATGGGGGGCAATGAGCAGTTCTTC. This translates into CASSYSMGGNEQFF.

This clone showed up just a few times. V usage is TRBV5-6 and J usage is TRBJ2-3, with a possible D match to TRBD2 (6 bases). Per the germline V gene, CDR1 is SGHDT and CDR2 is YYEEEE. The CDR3 is made up of 15 amino acids. The germline V and J ends were trimmed by 5 bases and 5 bases, with 18 bases remaining between them. The CDR3 loop reads CASREEGIVRDTQYF. CDR3 nucleotides: TGTGCCAGCAGAGAGGAGGGCATTGTAAGAGATACGCAGTATTTT.

The chain uses TRBV9 and TRBJ2-3; 14 bases align to TRBD2. J lost 5 bases, V lost 4 bases, and 6 bases had no gene match. CDR3 length: 16 residues. CDR1 and CDR2 (germline): SGDLS, YYNGEE. The CDR3 region is CASSPGLAGVGDTQYF. CDR3 DNA: TGTGCCAGCAGCCCGGGACTAGCGGGAGTAGGAGATACGCAGTATTTT.

This clone was counted a few times. The chain carries TRBV4-1 and TRBJ2-1; no clear D gene. The CDR3 sequence is 14 residues long. Germline CDR1 is MGHRA and CDR2 is YSYEKL. With 4 bases removed from V and 3 bases from J, the gap between germline ends came to 10 bases. CDR3 coding DNA: TGCGCCAGCAGCCTCAGAGCTAGCTACAATGAGCAGTTCTTC. Its protein is CASSLRASYNEQFF.

The chain combines TRBV7-2 with TRBJ2-3; a possible D gene is TRBD2 (6 bases). Germline V lookup: CDR1 SGHTA, CDR2 FQGNSA. The CDR3 sequence is 16 residues long. The germline V and J ends were trimmed by 0 bases and 1 base, with 11 bases remaining between them. CDR3: CASSLALAKGTDTQYF. Here the CDR3 DNA reads TGTGCCAGCAGCTTAGCCCTAGCGAAAGGCACAGATACGCAGTATTTT.